The T cell receptor beta chain described here comes from a study of siplizumab effects on memory and regulatory T cells. Clones were sequenced by immunoSEQ multiplex PCR, and TCRdb holds only the in-frame ones, with some missing. The data hold 50,000 or so clones, with about 97% observed a single time. This CDR3 is 13 amino acids long. Germline-derived CDR1 and CDR2 are GTSNPN and SVGIG (reference sequence). The V and J ends lost 1 base and 4 bases respectively, with 10 bases between them. The rearrangement links TRBV30 to TRBJ1-2; D is possibly TRBD1 (5 bases). The receptor's source is a human donor in good health. The source material was naive CD4+ T cells sorted from blood. CDR3: CAWSGGQFYGYTF. For the CDR3, the DNA is TGTGCCTGGAGTGGGGGCCAGTTCTATGGCTACACCTTC. Filled out from reference TRBV30 and TRBJ1-2, the complete variable domain reads SQTIHQWPATLVQPVGSPLSLECTVEGTSNPNLYWYRQAAGRGLQLLFYSVGIGQISSEVPQNLSASRPQDRQFILSSKKLLLSDSGFYLCAWSGGQFYGYTFGSGTRLTVV.